These T cell receptor beta chains were read from a single sample in a study of shared T cell receptors in the human thymus. Libraries were prepared by immunoSEQ multiplex PCR; TCRdb keeps only in-frame clonotypes and omits some of them. The sample contains 550,000 to 800,000 clones, approximately 83% of which appear only once. These same records also appear under a second study, on human thymus T cells.

Material: thymocytes. The receptors come from a girl under three years old with a congenital heart defect. CDR3s include the opening cysteine and the closing phenylalanine or tryptophan. A D gene is named only where the DNA matches it firmly. Clone size is not always given. Where it is, it says once, few, many or a class for expanded clones.

>TRBJ1-2|NA|NA|TRBV7-9
CASSLVPRTDNYGYTF
TGTGCCAGCAGCTTAGTCCCCCGAACAGACAACTATGGCTACACCTTC
>TRBJ2-3|NA|TRBD1|TRBV5-1
CASSSRMPGQGVDTQYF
TGCGCCAGCAGCTCGAGGATGCCGGGACAGGGAGTAGATACGCAGTATTTT
>TRBJ2-2|NA|TRBD2|TRBV6-1
CASSEKGQVLSGGPANTGELFF
TGTGCCAGCAGTGAAAAGGGGCAGGTCTTAAGCGGGGGGCCAGCCAACACCGGGGAGCTGTTTTTT
>TRBJ1-1|NA|TRBD1|TRBV25-1
CASNRGALNTEAFF
TGTGCCAGCAACAGGGGGGCCCTGAACACTGAAGCTTTCTTT
>TRBJ1-2|NA|NA|TRBV11-3
CASARPYGYTF
TGTGCCAGCGCGAGGCCCTATGGCTACACCTTC
>TRBJ1-6|NA|NA|TRBV27
CASSSPEGERTRSPLHF
TGTGCCAGCAGTTCCCCCGAGGGTGAACGTACTCGCTCACCCCTCCACTTT
>TRBJ1-2|NA|NA|TRBV6-5
CASSYGLREKDGYTF
TGTGCCAGCAGTTACGGGCTCAGGGAAAAGGATGGCTACACCTTC
>TRBJ2-5|NA|NA|TRBV5-1
CASSHGRSTNRETQYF
TGCGCCAGCAGCCACGGCCGAAGCACAAACAGGGAGACCCAGTACTTC
>TRBJ2-1|NA|TRBD2|TRBV11-3
CASSLSGLGLNEQFF
TGTGCCAGCAGCTTATCCGGACTAGGCCTCAATGAGCAGTTCTTC
>TRBJ1-5|NA|NA|TRBV6-1
CASEGTSRSNQPQHF
TGTGCCAGCGAGGGGACAAGTCGAAGCAATCAGCCCCAGCATTTT
>TRBJ2-7|once|TRBD1|TRBV5-1
CASSLAVGTAGNPTYEQYF
TGCGCCAGCAGCTTGGCAGTTGGGACAGCAGGGAACCCAACCTACGAGCAGTACTTC
>TRBJ1-5|NA|NA|TRBV28
CASSSRDTSYSNQPQHF
TGTGCCAGCAGTTCCCGGGACACCAGCTATAGCAATCAGCCCCAGCATTTT
>TRBJ1-2|NA|TRBD1|TRBV7-3
CASSLTRDRVSDSYGYTF
TGTGCCAGCAGCTTAACTCGGGACAGGGTGTCGGATTCATATGGCTACACCTTC
>TRBJ1-2|NA|NA|TRBV27
CASSPRGVQLLANYGYTF
TGTGCCAGCAGTCCCAGGGGCGTTCAGTTATTGGCTAACTATGGCTACACCTTC
>TRBJ2-3|NA|TRBD2|TRBV28
CASTRRTRSTDTQYF
TGTGCCAGCACGCGACGGACTAGAAGTACAGATACGCAGTATTTT
>TRBJ1-1|NA|NA|TRBV2
CASGQMRNTEAFF
TGTGCCAGTGGGCAGATGCGGAACACTGAAGCTTTCTTT
>TRBJ2-7|few|NA|TRBV11-2
CASSPPGGILTPYEQYF
TGTGCCAGCAGCCCCCCTGGGGGGATCCTTACTCCCTACGAGCAGTACTTC
>TRBJ1-1|few|NA|TRBV4-3
CASSHQGGVEAFF
TGCGCCAGCAGCCACCAAGGGGGAGTCGAAGCTTTCTTT
>TRBJ2-1|NA|TRBD2|TRBV10-3
CATFRGVLYNEQFF
TGTGCCACCTTTCGGGGGGTACTCTACAATGAGCAGTTCTTC
>TRBJ1-2|NA|TRBD1|TRBV15
CATSRDLDRGSTNYGYTF
TGTGCCACCAGCAGAGATCTCGACAGGGGTTCGACTAACTATGGCTACACCTTC
>TRBJ2-2|NA|TRBD1|TRBV6-4
CASSDSPLDRGLTNTGELFF
TGTGCCAGCAGTGACTCCCCTTTGGACAGGGGGCTAACGAACACCGGGGAGCTGTTTTTT
>TRBJ2-7|NA|TRBD2|TRBV6-4
CASSDSEGRGYEQYF
TGTGCCAGCAGTGACTCAGAGGGGAGGGGCTACGAGCAGTACTTC
>TRBJ1-5|NA|NA|TRBV20-1
CSARRGINEHF
TGCAGTGCTAGACGAGGCATCAACGAGCATTTT
>TRBJ2-7|NA|TRBD2|TRBV5-6
CASSLGAGLAGSNNEQYF
TGTGCCAGCAGCTTGGGTGCGGGGCTAGCGGGGAGCAACAACGAGCAGTACTTC
>TRBJ1-2|NA|NA|TRBV7-9
CASGVHGGARESTNYGYTF
TGTGCCAGCGGCGTACACGGAGGGGCTCGGGAATCAACAAACTATGGCTACACCTTC
>TRBJ1-6|NA|NA|TRBV7-9
CAARVRPYNSPLHF
TGTGCCGCCCGGGTCCGGCCTTATAATTCACCCCTCCACTTT
>TRBJ1-1|NA|NA|TRBV7-3
CASSPTGGDHSNTEAFF
TGTGCCAGCAGCCCGACGGGAGGGGACCACTCGAACACTGAAGCTTTCTTT
>TRBJ2-7|NA|NA|TRBV2
CASSPGQGPRHYEQYF
TGTGCCAGCAGCCCCGGCCAGGGGCCCCGGCATTACGAGCAGTACTTC
>TRBJ2-1|NA|TRBD2|TRBV5-1
CASSLQLSGGEPYNEQFF
TGCGCCAGCAGCTTACAACTTAGCGGGGGGGAGCCCTACAATGAGCAGTTCTTC
>TRBJ2-1|NA|TRBD2|TRBV29-1
CSGFVSGGANEQFF
TGCAGCGGCTTCGTGAGCGGGGGGGCGAATGAGCAGTTCTTC
>TRBJ1-5|NA|TRBD1|TRBV5-8
CASSLDRTGKNQPQHF
TGTGCCAGCAGCTTGGATAGGACAGGAAAGAATCAGCCCCAGCATTTT
>TRBJ1-2|NA|TRBD1|TRBV6-5
CASRPTGGPPYGYTF
TGTGCCAGCAGGCCGACAGGGGGACCTCCCTATGGCTACACCTTC